This T cell receptor beta chain was captured by sequencing in a study of cytomegalovirus exposure and HLA in healthy donors. CDR1 is SGHTA and CDR2 is FQGNSA in the germline V gene. Between the trimmed V and J ends, which lost 7 bases and 3 bases, there was a span of 19 bases. The CDR3 length is 16 residues. The PCR had 60 Vbeta and 13 Jbeta primers. Method: immunoSEQ multiplex PCR; TCRdb's copy keeps in-frame clones and lacks some. The sample includes about 180,000 clones, roughly 82% of them seen just once. The chain links TRBV7-2 to TRBJ1-5, with TRBD1 as a possible D gene (5 bases). The clonotype originates from a middle-aged man in good health and CMV-seronegative. The sample taken for sequencing was PBMCs. CDR3 residues: CASNSEGTAYNQPQHF. For the CDR3, the DNA is TGTGCCAGCAACTCGGAGGGGACGGCATACAATCAGCCCCAGCATTTT. The full variable domain, in which reference TRBV7-2 and TRBJ1-5 provide the parts outside the CDR3, is GAGVSQSPSNKVTEKGKDVELRCDPISGHTALYWYRQSLGQGLEFLIYFQGNSAPDKSGLPSDRFSAERTGGSVSTLTIQRTQQEDSAVYLCASNSEGTAYNQPQHFGDGTRLSIL.